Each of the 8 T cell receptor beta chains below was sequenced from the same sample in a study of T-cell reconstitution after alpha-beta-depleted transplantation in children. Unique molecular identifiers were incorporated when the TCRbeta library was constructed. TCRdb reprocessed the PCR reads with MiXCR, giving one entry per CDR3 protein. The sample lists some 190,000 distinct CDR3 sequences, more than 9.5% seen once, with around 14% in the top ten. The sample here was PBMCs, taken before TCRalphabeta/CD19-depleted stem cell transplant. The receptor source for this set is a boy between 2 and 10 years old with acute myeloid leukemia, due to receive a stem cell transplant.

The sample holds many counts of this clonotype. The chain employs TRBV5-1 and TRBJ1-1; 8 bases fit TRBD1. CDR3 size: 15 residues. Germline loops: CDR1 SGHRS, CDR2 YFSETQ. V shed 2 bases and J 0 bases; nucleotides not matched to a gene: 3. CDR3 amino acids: CASSLRTGMNTEAFF. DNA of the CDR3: TGCGCCAGCAGCTTAAGGACAGGGATGAACACTGAAGCTTTCTTT.

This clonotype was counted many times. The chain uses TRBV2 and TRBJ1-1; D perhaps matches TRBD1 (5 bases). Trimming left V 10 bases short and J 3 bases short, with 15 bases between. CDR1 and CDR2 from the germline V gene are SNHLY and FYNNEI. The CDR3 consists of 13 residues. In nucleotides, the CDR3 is TGTGCCACCGACCCGGGGGGGGACACTGAAGCTTTCTTT. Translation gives CATDPGGDTEAFF.

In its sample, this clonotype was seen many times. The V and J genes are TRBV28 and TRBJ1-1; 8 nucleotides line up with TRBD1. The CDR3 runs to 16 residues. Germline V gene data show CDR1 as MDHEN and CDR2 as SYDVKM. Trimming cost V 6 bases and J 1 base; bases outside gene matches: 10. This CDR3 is CASSPQIDRGNTEAFF. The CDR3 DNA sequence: TGTGCCAGCAGCCCGCAGATCGACAGGGGGAACACTGAAGCTTTCTTT.

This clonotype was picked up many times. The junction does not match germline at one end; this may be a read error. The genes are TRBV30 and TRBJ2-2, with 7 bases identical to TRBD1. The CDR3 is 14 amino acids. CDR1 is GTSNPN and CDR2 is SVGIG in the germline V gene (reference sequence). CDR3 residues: CAGRTGVRTGELFF. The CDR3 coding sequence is TGTGCCGGGAGAACAGGGGTTCGTACCGGGGAGCTGTTTTTT.

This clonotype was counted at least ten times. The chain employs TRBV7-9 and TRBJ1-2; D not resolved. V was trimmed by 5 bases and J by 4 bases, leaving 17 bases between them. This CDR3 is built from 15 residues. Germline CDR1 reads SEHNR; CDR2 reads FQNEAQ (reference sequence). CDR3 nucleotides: TGTGCCAGCAGCCTCTCAGCCGGGCCGTCCTATGGCTACACCTTC. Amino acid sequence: CASSLSAGPSYGYTF. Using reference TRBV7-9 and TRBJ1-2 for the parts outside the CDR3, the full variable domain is DTGVSQNPRHKITKRGQNVTFRCDPISEHNRLYWYRQTLGQGPEFLTYFQNEAQLEKSRLLSDRFSAERPKGSFSTLEIQRTEQGDSAMYLCASSLSAGPSYGYTFGSGTRLTVV.

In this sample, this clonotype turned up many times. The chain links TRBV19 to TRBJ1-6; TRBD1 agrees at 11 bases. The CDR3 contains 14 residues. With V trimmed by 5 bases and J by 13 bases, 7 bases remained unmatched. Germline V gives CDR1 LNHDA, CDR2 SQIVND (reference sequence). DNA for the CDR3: TGTGCCAGTAGTCCCGGGACAGGGGGATTGCCCCTCCACTTT. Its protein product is CASSPGTGGLPLHF. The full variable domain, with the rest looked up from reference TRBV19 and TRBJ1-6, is DGGITQSPKYLFRKEGQNVTLSCEQNLNHDAMYWYRQDPGQGLRLIYYSQIVNDFQKGDIAEGYSVSREKKESFPLTVTSAQKNPTAFYLCASSPGTGGLPLHFGNGTRLTVT.

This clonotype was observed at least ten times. CDR3 sequence reads: CASSLTSGISYNEQFF. The CDR3 DNA reads as TGCGCCAGCAGCTTGACTAGCGGGATCTCCTACAATGAGCAGTTCTTC. This chain joins TRBV5-1 and TRBJ2-1; TRBD2 agrees at 10 bases. Germline CDR1 is SGHRS and CDR2 is YFSETQ. The CDR3 spans 16 residues. Unmatched junction bases numbered 1, after V lost 1 base and J lost 0 bases.

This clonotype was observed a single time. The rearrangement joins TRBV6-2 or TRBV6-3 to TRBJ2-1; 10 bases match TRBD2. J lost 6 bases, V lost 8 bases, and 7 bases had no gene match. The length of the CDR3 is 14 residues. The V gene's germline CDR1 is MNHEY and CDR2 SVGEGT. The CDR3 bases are TGTGCCAGCCTCCGGGTAGCGGGAGGCAATGAGCAGTTCTTC. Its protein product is CASLRVAGGNEQFF.